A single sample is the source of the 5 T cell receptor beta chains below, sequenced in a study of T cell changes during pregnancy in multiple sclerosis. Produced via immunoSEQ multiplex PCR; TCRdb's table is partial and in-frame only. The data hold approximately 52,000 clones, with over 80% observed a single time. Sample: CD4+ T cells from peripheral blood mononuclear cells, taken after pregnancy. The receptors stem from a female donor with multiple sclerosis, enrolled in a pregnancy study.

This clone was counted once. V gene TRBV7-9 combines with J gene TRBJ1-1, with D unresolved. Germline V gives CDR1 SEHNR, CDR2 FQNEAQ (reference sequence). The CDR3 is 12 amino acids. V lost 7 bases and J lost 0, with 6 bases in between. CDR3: CASTQMNTEAFF. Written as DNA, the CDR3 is TGTGCCAGCACTCAGATGAACACTGAAGCTTTCTTT.

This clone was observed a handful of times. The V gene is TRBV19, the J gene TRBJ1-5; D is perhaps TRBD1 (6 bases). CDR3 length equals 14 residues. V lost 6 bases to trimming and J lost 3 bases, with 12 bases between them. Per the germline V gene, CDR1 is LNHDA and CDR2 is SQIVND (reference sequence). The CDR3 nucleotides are TGTGCCAGTAGCTTGACAGGATTCAATCAGCCCCAGCATTTT. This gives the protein CASSLTGFNQPQHF. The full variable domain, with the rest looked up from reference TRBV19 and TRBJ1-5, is DGGITQSPKYLFRKEGQNVTLSCEQNLNHDAMYWYRQDPGQGLRLIYYSQIVNDFQKGDIAEGYSVSREKKESFPLTVTSAQKNPTAFYLCASSLTGFNQPQHFGDGTRLSIL.

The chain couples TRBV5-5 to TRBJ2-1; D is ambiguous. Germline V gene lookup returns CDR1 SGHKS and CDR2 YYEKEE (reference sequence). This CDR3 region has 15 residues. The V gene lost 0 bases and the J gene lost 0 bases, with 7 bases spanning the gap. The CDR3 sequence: CASSLEPSSYNEQFF. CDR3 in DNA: TGTGCCAGCAGCTTGGAACCCAGCTCCTACAATGAGCAGTTCTTC. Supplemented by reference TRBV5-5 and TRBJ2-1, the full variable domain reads DAGVTQSPTHLIKTRGQQVTLRCSPISGHKSVSWYQQVLGQGPQFIFQYYEKEERGRGNFPDRFSARQFPNYSSELNVNALLLGDSALYLCASSLEPSSYNEQFFGPGTRLTVL.

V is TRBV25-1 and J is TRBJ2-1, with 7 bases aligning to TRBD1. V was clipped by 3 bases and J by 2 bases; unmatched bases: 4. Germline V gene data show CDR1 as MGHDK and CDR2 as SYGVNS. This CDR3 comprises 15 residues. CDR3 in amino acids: CASSDPGQPYNEQFF. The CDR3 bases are TGTGCCAGCAGTGACCCGGGACAGCCCTACAATGAGCAGTTCTTC.

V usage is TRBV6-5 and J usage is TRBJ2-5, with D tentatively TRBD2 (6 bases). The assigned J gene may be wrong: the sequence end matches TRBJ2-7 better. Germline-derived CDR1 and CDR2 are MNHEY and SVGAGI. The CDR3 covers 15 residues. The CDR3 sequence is CASRILPGLPHEQYF. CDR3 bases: TGTGCCAGCAGGATCCTACCGGGACTCCCCCACGAGCAGTACTTC.